The TCR beta chain described here comes from a study of CD8 T cells in Susac syndrome (dated by TCRdb to the late 2010s). About the study as a whole: Repertoire sequencing was used to test whether CD8+ T cell activation and differentiation in Susac syndrome was antigen driven.

Spanning cysteine to phenylalanine, the CDR3 consists of 14 amino acids. Only CDR3 DNA is held: 42 bases, read in frame from base 1. The germline V gene sets CDR1 to SGHRS and CDR2 to YFSETQ. The germline V end is reduced by 4 bases and the J end by 2 bases; junction bases left unmatched: 3. RNA was extracted using the RNeasy kit, and about 0.45 to 1 ug of the RNA was reverse transcribed with random hexamers. The immunoSEQ multiplex PCR assay, covering 54 Vbeta and 13 Jbeta segments, was used to amplify TCR beta CDR3 regions. PCR amplification bias was corrected by using a synthetic template baseline for primer optimization and computational correction. The original methods were these. Reads were annotated to V, D and J genes per IMGT and analyzed with immunoSEQ Analyzer, keeping only productive sequences. To calculate clonality, Shannon entropy was normalized by log2 of the number of productive unique sequences and then subtracted from one. For each patient and control, public and private clones were evaluated among the 100 most prevalent clones. Clones were defined as Susac-specific when absent from the healthy and MS cohorts, from about a thousand published viral clones and from other ImmuneACCESS disease sequences. TCRdb reworked the public reads: Q25 trimming with fastp, MiXCR clone assembly, productive beta chains retained. A single entry per CDR3 protein holds the most common genes and DNA from its merged rows. These V and J calls originate from TCRdb's pipeline instead of the authors' own analysis. In all, the sample holds some 150,000 distinct CDR3 sequences, and approximately 93% of those were seen once. The ten largest clones capture 0.075% to 0.1% of the sample.

Overall results and qualifications from the work: The number of individuals in the TCR sequencing and HLA analysis was recognized as being relatively small.

Of note for this clonotype: No antigen is known for it. Within one base of it there is no much larger clone, and no base qualities were kept.

Peripheral blood CD8+ and CD4+ T cells from healthy donors, Susac syndrome patients and multiple sclerosis patients were profiled using high-throughput TCR beta sequencing. Healthy donors were included as age- and sex-matched controls. Bulk CD8+ and CD4+ T cells were purified magnetically by negative isolation, whereas CD8+ TEMRA cells were enriched by FACS. Blood was collected in EDTA tubes and processed within 24 hours, with PBMCs isolated through density gradient centrifugation. PBMCs intended for TCR sequencing were cryopreserved in liquid nitrogen and thawed later in a water bath at 37 degrees C. The sorted or isolated CD4+, CD8+ and CD8+ TEMRA cells had a purity of 90% or higher.

This sequence was found in a human donor in good health. The sample taken for sequencing was CD4+ T cells from PBMCs. The V and J genes are TRBV5-1 and TRBJ1-2; 9 middle bases align to TRBD1. The bases read TGCGCCAGCAGCACACAGGGGGCGAACTATGGCTACACCTTC. It encodes CASSTQGANYGYTF.